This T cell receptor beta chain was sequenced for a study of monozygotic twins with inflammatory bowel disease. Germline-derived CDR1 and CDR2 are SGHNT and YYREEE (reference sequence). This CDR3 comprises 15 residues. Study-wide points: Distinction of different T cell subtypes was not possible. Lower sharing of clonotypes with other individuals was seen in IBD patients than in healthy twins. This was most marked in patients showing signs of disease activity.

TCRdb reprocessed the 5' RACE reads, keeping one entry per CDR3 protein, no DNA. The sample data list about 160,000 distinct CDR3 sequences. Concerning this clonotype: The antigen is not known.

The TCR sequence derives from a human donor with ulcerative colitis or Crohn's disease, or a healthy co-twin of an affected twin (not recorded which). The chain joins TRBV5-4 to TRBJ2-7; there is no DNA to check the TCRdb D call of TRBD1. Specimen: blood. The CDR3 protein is CASSFGQFSSYEQYF.